The 27 T cell receptor beta chains below were found in one sample sequenced in a study of response to subunit inactivated influenza vaccine. TCRdb fed the RT-PCR reads into MiXCR, producing one record per CDR3 protein. The table includes a few hundred thousand distinct CDR3 sequences, 14% detected once. The input for sequencing was PBMCs from blood, taken approximately 13 days after vaccination. The receptor set was obtained from a man in his fifties who received an inactivated influenza vaccine.

In this sample, this clonotype turned up a few times. V gene TRBV30 combines with J gene TRBJ1-1; maybe TRBD1 (5 bases). V was cut by 5 bases and J by 5 bases, with 15 bases left in between. The CDR3 is 13 residues long. CDR1 is GTSNPN and CDR2 is SVGIG in the germline V gene (reference sequence). CDR3 residues: CAWVGRWRTEAFF. CDR3 DNA sequence: TGTGCCTGGGTGGGACGGTGGAGGACTGAAGCTTTCTTT.

The rearrangement uses TRBV6-5 and TRBJ2-3; a weak D match, TRBD2 (5 bases). The CDR3 runs 17 residues. The germline V gene encodes CDR1 MNHEY and CDR2 SVGAGI. Deletions cut 2 bases from V and 5 bases from J, with 20 bases between. CDR3 DNA sequence: TGTGCCAGCAGTTACGGGCTAGGGAGAGCCTTCTTAGATACGCAGTATTTT. This gives the protein CASSYGLGRAFLDTQYF.

The chain employs TRBV7-8 and TRBJ2-1; 9 bases align to TRBD2. Germline V lookup: CDR1 SGHVS, CDR2 FQNEAQ. The length of the CDR3 is 14 residues. V lost 2 bases, J lost 9 bases, and 5 bases stayed unmatched. This CDR3 reads CASSLPGTSSEQFF. The CDR3 nucleotides are TGTGCCAGCAGCTTACCCGGGACTAGCAGTGAGCAGTTCTTC.

This clonotype was counted only a few times. This chain links TRBV2 with TRBJ2-7, with 15 positions matching TRBD2. Per germline, CDR1 SNHLY and CDR2 FYNNEI. V shed 6 bases, J shed 0 bases, and the junction held 6 bases outside the gene matches. This CDR3 region has 17 residues. The CDR3 spells CASRQGTSGGHSYEQYF. The DNA of the CDR3 is TGTGCCAGCAGACAGGGGACTAGCGGGGGGCACTCCTACGAGCAGTACTTC.

This sequence joins TRBV5-1 and TRBJ1-4, with 7 bases identical to TRBD1. CDR3 size: 15 residues. J gave up 7 bases and V 4 bases, and 10 bases lay outside the gene matches. Germline V gene lookup returns CDR1 SGHRS and CDR2 YFSETQ. CDR3 sequence (DNA): TGCGCCAGCAGCGGACGGGACAGTCGGAGTGAAAAACTGTTTTTT. Residues: CASSGRDSRSEKLFF.

The chain has TRBV6-2 or TRBV6-3 and TRBJ1-2; a weak D match, TRBD1 (5 bases). The CDR3 runs to 16 residues. Trimming shortened V by 0 bases and J by 7 bases, and 18 bases separated the two germline ends. From germline, CDR1 is MNHEY and CDR2 SVGEGT. The CDR3 DNA is TGTGCCAGCAGTTACTCGACGGGCAGGGTGGCTAGTGGCTACACCTTC. Protein sequence: CASSYSTGRVASGYTF.

In its sample, this clonotype was seen a few times. This sequence joins TRBV7-6 and TRBJ2-7; D not resolved. CDR1 SGHVS and CDR2 FNYEAQ come from the germline V gene. The CDR3 covers 15 residues. V lost 2 bases and J lost 5, with 16 bases in between. CDR3 DNA sequence: TGTGCCAGCAGCTTAACGGCTCCGGGCGGCCACGAGCAGTACTTC. It is translated as CASSLTAPGGHEQYF.

This clonotype was detected many times. The chain uses TRBV7-2 and TRBJ1-6; D remains unclear. Germline loops: CDR1 SGHTA, CDR2 FQGNSA. The CDR3 is 14 amino acids. V lost 0 bases to trimming and J lost 14 bases, with 14 bases between them. Written as DNA, the CDR3 is TGTGCCAGCAGCTTAGCTAAAGGTGGGAGATCCCTCCACTTT. It encodes CASSLAKGGRSLHF. Full variable domain (missing parts from reference TRBV7-2 and TRBJ1-6): GAGVSQSPSNKVTEKGKDVELRCDPISGHTALYWYRQSLGQGLEFLIYFQGNSAPDKSGLPSDRFSAERTGGSVSTLTIQRTQQEDSAVYLCASSLAKGGRSLHFGNGTRLTVT.

The table lists this clonotype with a few counts. The gene calls are TRBV5-1 and TRBJ2-7; 13 bases fit TRBD2. Germline CDR1 reads SGHRS; CDR2 reads YFSETQ. The junction had 6 bases not matched to a gene; V was cut back by 4 bases and J by 2 bases. The CDR3 sequence is 16 residues long. The CDR3 DNA reads TGCGCCAGCAGCCGGACTAGCGGGAGCTTCCCCTACGAGCAGTACTTC. The encoded protein is CASSRTSGSFPYEQYF.

This clonotype turned up a few times. The rearrangement joins TRBV7-9 to TRBJ2-1; 8 nucleotides line up with TRBD2. The CDR3 is 16 amino acids. CDR1 and CDR2 from the germline V gene are SEHNR and FQNEAQ (reference sequence). J lost 6 bases, V lost 3 bases, and 10 bases had no gene match. The CDR3 loop is CASSFDLAGRGNEQFF. CDR3 DNA sequence: TGTGCCAGCAGCTTTGACTTAGCGGGACGGGGCAATGAGCAGTTCTTC.

This clonotype was detected many times. V usage is TRBV6-2 or TRBV6-3 and J usage is TRBJ1-5; D unresolved. Germline V gene sequence: CDR1 MNHEY, CDR2 SVGEGT. Trimming took 8 bases from V and 0 from J, leaving 8 bases between them. This CDR3 has 13 amino acids. The CDR3 protein is CASQQSSNQPQHF. The DNA of the CDR3 is TGTGCCAGCCAACAGAGTAGCAATCAGCCCCAGCATTTT.

The sample holds a few counts of this clonotype. This chain connects TRBV6-2 or TRBV6-3 to TRBJ2-7, with a possible D match to TRBD1 (5 bases). The V and J ends lost 6 bases and 0 bases respectively, with 24 bases between them. This CDR3 is built from 18 residues. Germline values: CDR1 MNHEY, CDR2 SVGEGT. CDR3 region: CASRLPPSRTGSSYEQYF. CDR3 in DNA: TGTGCCAGCAGACTCCCGCCCTCCCGCACAGGTAGCTCCTACGAGCAGTACTTC.

The rearrangement uses TRBV19 and TRBJ2-2, with 8 bases identical to TRBD1. Germline CDR1 LNHDA, CDR2 SQIVND (reference sequence). CDR3 length: 16 amino acids. With 7 bases clipped from V and 4 bases from J, the junction kept 11 bases outside the gene matches. The CDR3 protein is CASTVTRGPSTGELFF. CDR3 in DNA: TGTGCCAGTACTGTGACCAGGGGGCCGAGCACCGGGGAGCTGTTTTTT.

This clonotype has a handful of counts. The V call is TRBV29-1, the J call TRBJ1-5, with no clear D. Looked up from germline, CDR1 is SQVTM and CDR2 is ANQGSEA. The CDR3 length is 14 residues. Trimming removed 5 bases at V and 3 bases at J, with 14 bases between. The CDR3, as DNA: TGCAGCGTTACGGTGGACGGATACAATCAGCCCCAGCATTTT. Amino acids: CSVTVDGYNQPQHF. Using reference TRBV29-1 and TRBJ1-5 for the parts outside the CDR3, the full variable domain is SAVISQKPSRDICQRGTSLTIQCQVDSQVTMMFWYRQQPGQSLTLIATANQGSEATYESGFVIDKFPISRPNLTFSTLTVSNMSPEDSSIYLCSVTVDGYNQPQHFGDGTRLSIL.

The chain employs TRBV29-1 and TRBJ2-4; TRBD1 agrees at 7 bases. Trimming took 7 bases from V and 8 from J; bases not matched to a gene: 8. This CDR3 has 12 residues. Germline V CDR1 and CDR2: SQVTM, ANQGSEA. The CDR3, as DNA: TGCAGCGCTGCGACAGGGAATGACATTCAGTACTTC. Translation: CSAATGNDIQYF.

Notes on this clonotype: At one end the junction does not follow the germline gene, possibly because of a read error. The J gene is TRBJ1-4, the V gene TRBV5-5; D not resolved. The CDR3 has 13 residues. CDR1 SGHKS and CDR2 YYEKEE come from the germline V gene (reference sequence). Here the CDR3 DNA reads TGTGCCATCAGCACCCCAACTAATGAAAAGCTGTTTTTT. Its protein is CAISTPTNEKLFF.

This rearrangement joins TRBV28 to TRBJ2-1, with 11 bases that match TRBD1. CDR1 is MDHEN and CDR2 is SYDVKM in the germline V gene. With 3 bases clipped from V and 7 bases from J, the junction kept 11 bases outside the gene matches. The CDR3 has 17 residues. CDR3 bases: TGTGCCAGCAGTTTTAGGATTACCGGGACAGGGGGTAATGAGCAGTTCTTC. It yields the protein CASSFRITGTGGNEQFF.

The chain links TRBV5-5 to TRBJ2-5; maybe TRBD2 (6 bases). The V gene's germline CDR1 is SGHKS and CDR2 YYEKEE (reference sequence). This CDR3 contains 14 residues. V was shortened by 5 bases and J by 4 bases, with 15 bases between the two germline ends. The DNA of the CDR3 is TGTGCCAGCAGTCGACTAGATGAAGCAGAGACCCAGTACTTC. It specifies CASSRLDEAETQYF. Full variable domain (missing parts from reference TRBV5-5 and TRBJ2-5): DAGVTQSPTHLIKTRGQQVTLRCSPISGHKSVSWYQQVLGQGPQFIFQYYEKEERGRGNFPDRFSARQFPNYSSELNVNALLLGDSALYLCASSRLDEAETQYFGPGTRLLVL.

This clonotype has just a few counts. The V gene is TRBV7-8, the J gene TRBJ2-5; TRBD2 aligns across 9 bases. The CDR3 sequence is 17 residues long. J was trimmed by 6 bases and V by 3 bases; bases with no gene match: 14. CDR1 is SGHVS, CDR2 FQNEAQ, per germline. This chain's CDR3 is CASSFAGAGGVAKTQYF. The CDR3 region has the DNA TGTGCCAGCAGCTTCGCAGGGGCGGGGGGGGTTGCGAAGACCCAGTACTTC.

The CDR3 reads CASTIRAGGTDTQYF. Written as DNA, the CDR3 is TGTGCCAGCACCATCCGGGCGGGAGGCACAGATACGCAGTATTTT. The V gene is TRBV12-3 or TRBV12-4, the J gene TRBJ2-3; 7 bases are a match to TRBD2. The ends lost 7 bases at V and 1 base at J; junction bases unmatched: 8. CDR3 length equals 15 residues.

CDR3 region: CSARMTGGVYNEQFF. CDR3 in DNA: TGCAGTGCTAGAATGACAGGGGGCGTCTACAATGAGCAGTTCTTC. The J gene is TRBJ2-1, the V gene TRBV20-1; 10 bases fit TRBD1. CDR3 length equals 15 residues. Germline-derived CDR1 and CDR2 are DFQATT and SNEGSKA (reference sequence). The junction had 4 bases not matched to a gene; V was cut back by 2 bases and J by 3 bases.

This clonotype was observed a handful of times. The CDR3 sequence: CASSTLAGATRQETQYF. CDR3 nucleotide sequence: TGTGCCAGCAGTACCCTAGCGGGGGCCACCCGACAAGAGACCCAGTACTTC. The J gene is TRBJ2-5, the V gene TRBV2; 10 nucleotides align to TRBD2. J gave up 2 bases and V 5 bases, and 11 bases lay outside the gene matches. This CDR3 contains 17 residues. Germline V gene data show CDR1 as SNHLY and CDR2 as FYNNEI.

This chain connects TRBV9 to TRBJ2-2; possibly TRBD2 for D (5 bases). CDR3 length: 15 residues. The V gene lost 5 bases and the J gene lost 5 bases, with 16 bases spanning the gap. Germline CDR1 is SGDLS and CDR2 is YYNGEE. CDR3 in DNA: TGTGCCAGCAGTCGTTCTAGCCGAGAAACCGGGGAGCTGTTTTTT. Translation gives CASSRSSRETGELFF.

J is TRBJ2-7 and V is TRBV19; 10 bases fit TRBD2. The V gene end was trimmed by 8 bases and the J gene end by 2 bases; junction bases not matched to a gene: 12. CDR1 is LNHDA, CDR2 SQIVND, per germline (reference sequence). This CDR3 comprises 16 residues. This CDR3 is CASSQGTSASPYEQYF. The DNA for the CDR3 is TGTGCCAGTTCACAGGGGACTAGCGCCTCTCCCTACGAGCAGTACTTC.

This CDR3 reads CASSPLAGRVPYEQYF. CDR3 DNA: TGTGCCAGCAGTCCCTTAGCGGGGAGGGTTCCCTACGAGCAGTACTTC. The V and J genes are TRBV27 and TRBJ2-7, with 8 bases lining up with TRBD2. V lost 5 bases and J lost 2; bases outside the gene matches: 11. The CDR3 totals 16 residues. The germline V gene has CDR1 MNHEY and CDR2 SMNVEV (reference sequence).

This clonotype was picked up many times. The rearrangement joins TRBV4-1 to TRBJ1-3; 11 nucleotides match TRBD1. Germline V gene lookup returns CDR1 MGHRA and CDR2 YSYEKL. The CDR3 totals 16 residues. After removal of 2 bases from V and 4 bases from J, the junction contained 4 bases not matched to a gene. CDR3 in amino acids: CASSQMDRGPGNTIYF. CDR3 nucleotides: TGCGCCAGCAGCCAAATGGACAGGGGGCCAGGAAACACCATATATTTT.

The chain has TRBV6-5 and TRBJ2-6; D tentatively reads TRBD1 or TRBD2 (5 bases each). Germline CDR1 reads MNHEY; CDR2 reads SVGAGI. This CDR3 contains 16 residues. The V end lost 2 bases, the J end lost 4 bases, and 12 bases lay between the germline ends. The CDR3 spells CASSYTGGAGANVLTF. As DNA, the CDR3 is TGTGCCAGCAGTTACACTGGGGGAGCCGGGGCCAACGTCCTGACTTTC.